Listed here are 12 T cell receptor beta chains from one sample, sequenced in a study of control samples from healthy donors and cancer patients. Measured with immunoSEQ multiplex PCR; TCRdb has only the in-frame clones, and not every one. Here the sample spans some 150,000 clones, roughly 89% being singletons. Sequences were obtained from blood. These receptors were taken from a woman aged 25 to 39 in good health.

V usage is TRBV6-6 and J usage is TRBJ1-5; D is possibly TRBD1 (5 bases). The CDR3 runs to 12 residues. Germline loops: CDR1 MNHNY, CDR2 SVGAGI (reference sequence). V dropped 5 bases and J dropped 7 bases, with 9 bases sitting between them. CDR3 loop: CASSDSTQPQHF. The CDR3, as DNA: TGTGCCAGCAGTGACAGCACCCAGCCCCAGCATTTT.

This chain links TRBV28 with TRBJ1-1, with D possibly matching TRBD1 (5 bases). This CDR3 has 15 residues. Looked up from germline, CDR1 is MDHEN and CDR2 is SYDVKM. The germline V and J ends were trimmed by 3 bases and 0 bases, with 11 bases remaining between them. Here the CDR3 reads CASSLPTRVNTEAFF. As DNA, the CDR3 is TGTGCCAGCAGTTTGCCCACCAGGGTGAACACTGAAGCTTTCTTT.

This clone has a single count. This chain joins TRBV6-2 or TRBV6-3 and TRBJ2-7; 8 bases are a match to TRBD1. Germline V CDR1 and CDR2: MNHEY, SVGEGT. This CDR3 contains 15 residues. Trimming cost V 4 bases and J 2 bases; bases outside gene matches: 7. The CDR3 DNA reads TGTGCCAGCAGTTCCGGACAGGGCCAAACCTACGAGCAGTACTTC. It specifies CASSSGQGQTYEQYF.

J is TRBJ2-3 and V is TRBV6-4; 7 bases align to TRBD2. The V segment lost 3 bases and the J segment 0 bases; nucleotides outside the gene matches: 3. The CDR3 totals 15 residues. Germline loops: CDR1 MRHNA, CDR2 SNTAGT. The CDR3 sequence is CASSDIAGSTDTQYF. The CDR3 DNA is TGTGCCAGCAGTGATATAGCGGGCAGCACAGATACGCAGTATTTT.

Concerning this clone itself: The junction differs from germline at one of its ends, possibly a read error. The sample carries other DNA sequences with the same CDR3. The chain's CDR3 is CASSSGQGWETQYF. CDR3 DNA sequence: TGCGCCAGCAGCTCGGGACAGGGGTGGGAGACCCAGTACTTC. The chain joins TRBV7-2 to TRBJ2-5, with 10 bases identical to TRBD1. Germline lookup yields CDR1 SGHTA and CDR2 FQGNSA. CDR3 length equals 14 residues.

The V gene is TRBV2, the J gene TRBJ2-7; 10 bases agree with TRBD1. This CDR3 has 14 residues. The germline V gene encodes CDR1 SNHLY and CDR2 FYNNEI. Unmatched junction bases numbered 6, after V lost 6 bases and J lost 4 bases. The CDR3, as DNA: TGTGCCAGCAGGGGGACAGGGGTGAGATACGAGCAGTACTTC. Its protein product is CASRGTGVRYEQYF.

The chain links TRBV21-1 to TRBJ1-1. TRBV21-1 is listed as a pseudogene. The CDR3 length is 15 residues. The CDR3 protein is CASSKGDREGTEAFF. The CDR3 DNA follows: TGTGCCAGCAGCAAAGGGGATAGGGAGGGGACTGAAGCTTTCTTT.

The rearrangement links TRBV4-1 to TRBJ2-3; D is ambiguous. V was trimmed by 1 base and J by 3 bases, leaving 8 bases between them. The germline CDR1 and CDR2 sequences are MGHRA and YSYEKL. This CDR3 has 14 amino acids. This CDR3 is CASSQVGVTDTQYF. CDR3 in DNA: TGCGCCAGCAGCCAAGTAGGTGTGACAGATACGCAGTATTTT.

The chain combines TRBV30 with TRBJ2-1; D may correspond to TRBD1 or TRBD2 (5 bases each). Germline lookup yields CDR1 GTSNPN and CDR2 SVGIG (reference sequence). V gave up 5 bases and J gave up 0 bases, with 8 bases separating them. This CDR3 contains 13 residues. The CDR3 DNA follows: TGTGCCTGGGCAGGGAGCTCCTACAATGAGCAGTTCTTC. Its translation is CAWAGSSYNEQFF.

The rearrangement joins TRBV27 to TRBJ1-1, with TRBD1 as a possible D gene (6 bases). V shed 3 bases and J shed 5 bases, with 13 bases lying between them. There are 14 residues in the CDR3. Germline V gene sequence: CDR1 MNHEY, CDR2 SMNVEV (reference sequence). This chain's CDR3 is CASSLGGRWTEAFF. The CDR3 DNA reads TGTGCCAGCAGTTTGGGGGGGCGTTGGACTGAAGCTTTCTTT.

The rearrangement links TRBV6-1 to TRBJ1-2; D call uncertain. The CDR3 is 15 amino acids. V lost 1 base and J lost 1, with 10 bases in between. Germline V gene lookup returns CDR1 MNHNS and CDR2 SASEGT. The CDR3 DNA sequence: TGTGCCAGCAGTGAAGGGTGGGAGGGTAACTATGGCTACACCTTC. Translating it yields CASSEGWEGNYGYTF.

The J gene is TRBJ2-5, the V gene TRBV7-9, with 13 positions matching TRBD2. The CDR3 loop spans 17 amino acids. CDR1 is SEHNR, CDR2 FQNEAQ, per germline (reference sequence). The trim removed 4 bases at V and 5 bases at J, leaving 10 bases unmatched. CDR3 loop: CASSSGLAGVYRETQYF. DNA of the CDR3: TGTGCCAGCAGCTCCGGACTAGCGGGAGTGTATAGGGAGACCCAGTACTTC.